The T cell receptor (beta chain) under discussion was sequenced for a study of beta chain features in type 1 diabetes. Germline lookup yields CDR1 LNHDA and CDR2 SQIVND (reference sequence). This CDR3 has 16 residues. J was trimmed by 2 bases and V by 6 bases; bases with no gene match: 12. Expressed TCRB transcripts were sequenced because the isolated RNA had all been reverse transcribed beforehand. Sequencing was performed with immunoSEQ multiplex PCR; in TCRdb, only in-frame clones are kept and a portion is missing. The sample includes roughly 240,000 clones, 14% of them seen just once. V and J are TRBV19 and TRBJ2-7, with TRBD1 matching 8 bases. Sequencing was performed on naive CD4+ T cells from blood. This sequence originates from a woman aged 40 to 55 in good health. This CDR3 reads CASRLSWDRKPYEQYF. The CDR3 DNA is TGTGCCAGTAGATTGTCGTGGGACAGGAAACCCTACGAGCAGTACTTC. The complete variable domain, with remaining parts taken from reference TRBV19 and TRBJ2-7, reads DGGITQSPKYLFRKEGQNVTLSCEQNLNHDAMYWYRQDPGQGLRLIYYSQIVNDFQKGDIAEGYSVSREKKESFPLTVTSAQKNPTAFYLCASRLSWDRKPYEQYFGPGTRLTVT.